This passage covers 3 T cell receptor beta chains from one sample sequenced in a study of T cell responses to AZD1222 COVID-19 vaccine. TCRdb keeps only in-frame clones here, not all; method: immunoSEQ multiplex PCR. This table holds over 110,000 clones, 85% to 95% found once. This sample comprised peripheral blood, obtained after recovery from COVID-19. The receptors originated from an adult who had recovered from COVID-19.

DNA of the CDR3: TGTGCCAGCAGTTTACGACGGAGGGATGAGCAGTTCTTC. Amino acid sequence: CASSLRRRDEQFF. The V gene is TRBV28, the J gene TRBJ2-1; D may be TRBD2 (6 bases). V lost 2 bases, J lost 8 bases, and 10 bases lay in between. CDR1 and CDR2 from the germline V gene are MDHEN and SYDVKM. The CDR3 has 13 amino acids.

Written as DNA, the CDR3 is TGTGCCAGCAGCTTACAAGGGCCCGCAAATACGCAGTATTTT. Translation gives CASSLQGPANTQYF. V and J are TRBV7-9 and TRBJ2-3, with no clear D. CDR1 is SEHNR and CDR2 is FQNEAQ in the germline V gene (reference sequence). Trimming removed 2 bases from V and 7 bases from J, with 13 bases in between. This CDR3 comprises 14 residues.

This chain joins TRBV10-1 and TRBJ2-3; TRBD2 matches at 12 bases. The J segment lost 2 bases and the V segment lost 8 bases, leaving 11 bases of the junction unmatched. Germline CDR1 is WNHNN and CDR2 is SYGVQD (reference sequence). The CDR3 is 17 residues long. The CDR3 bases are TGCGCCAGCCAGGTCGGACTAGCGGGAAGGGACACAGATACGCAGTATTTT. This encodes CASQVGLAGRDTDTQYF.